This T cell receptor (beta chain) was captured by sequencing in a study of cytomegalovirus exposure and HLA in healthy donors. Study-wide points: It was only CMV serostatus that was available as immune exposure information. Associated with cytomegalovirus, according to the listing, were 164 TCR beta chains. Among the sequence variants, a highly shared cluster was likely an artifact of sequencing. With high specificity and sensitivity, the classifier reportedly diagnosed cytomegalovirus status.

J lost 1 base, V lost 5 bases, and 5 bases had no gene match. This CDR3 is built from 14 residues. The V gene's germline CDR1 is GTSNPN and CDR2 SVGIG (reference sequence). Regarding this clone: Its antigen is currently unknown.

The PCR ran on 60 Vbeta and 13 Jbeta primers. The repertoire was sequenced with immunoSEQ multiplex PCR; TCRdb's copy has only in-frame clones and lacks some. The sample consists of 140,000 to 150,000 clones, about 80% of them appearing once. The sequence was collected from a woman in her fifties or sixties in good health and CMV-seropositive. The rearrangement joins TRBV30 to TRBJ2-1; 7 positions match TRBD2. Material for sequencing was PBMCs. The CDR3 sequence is CAWGKGLSYNEQFF. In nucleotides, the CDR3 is TGTGCCTGGGGAAAGGGACTATCCTACAATGAGCAGTTCTTC.